The subject of this entry is one TCR beta chain. These data originate in a study of blood T cell repertoires in COVID-19. Turning to the study itself: Acute-phase and convalescent COVID-19 samples originated in the United States, Italy and Spain. From T cells, B-cell-depleted T cells, or PBMCs came the material, which was cDNA or gDNA.

Per germline, CDR1 SEHNR and CDR2 FQNEAQ (reference sequence). V lost 4 bases, J lost 4 bases, and 16 bases lay in between. The CDR3 is 16 amino acids. In the authors' methods: For nucleated cells, counts were estimated from reference gene primer amplification. Sequencing used immunoSEQ multiplex PCR; TCRdb keeps in-frame clones, though not all of them. V and J calls and clone size are those listed in that table; D and trimming were worked out from the DNA. The sample records fewer than 150,000 clones, roughly 80% being singletons. The clonotype comes from a man in his forties or fifties with acute or convalescent COVID-19. Specimen: peripheral blood. The chain uses TRBV7-9 and TRBJ1-4; D not resolved. In nucleotides, the CDR3 is TGTGCCAGCAGCTACACCGAACAAGGAGGTAATGAAAAACTGTTTTTT. This codes for CASSYTEQGGNEKLFF.